This TCR beta chain was retrieved from a study of breast tumors, draining lymph nodes, adjacent tissues. Samples came from axillary lymph nodes draining the breast cancer. TCRdb analysed the multiplex PCR reads with MiXCR anew, one entry per CDR3 protein. The data show around 230,000 distinct CDR3 sequences, with 32% seen just once and about 1.4% held by the top ten. Unmatched junction bases numbered 4, after V lost 4 bases and J lost 7 bases. The CDR3 has 14 residues. CDR1 LNHDA and CDR2 SQIVND come from the germline V gene (reference sequence). This clonotype has ten or more counts. This chain connects TRBV19 to TRBJ2-2, with 9 bases that match TRBD1. The clonotype originates from a female donor with breast cancer. Some clones in this sample may be carry-over from other donors' samples. Sequencing was done on a sample of axillary lymph node tissue. CDR3 amino acids: CASSRQGVGGELFF. CDR3 DNA: TGTGCCAGTAGTAGACAGGGGGTCGGCGGGGAGCTGTTTTTT.